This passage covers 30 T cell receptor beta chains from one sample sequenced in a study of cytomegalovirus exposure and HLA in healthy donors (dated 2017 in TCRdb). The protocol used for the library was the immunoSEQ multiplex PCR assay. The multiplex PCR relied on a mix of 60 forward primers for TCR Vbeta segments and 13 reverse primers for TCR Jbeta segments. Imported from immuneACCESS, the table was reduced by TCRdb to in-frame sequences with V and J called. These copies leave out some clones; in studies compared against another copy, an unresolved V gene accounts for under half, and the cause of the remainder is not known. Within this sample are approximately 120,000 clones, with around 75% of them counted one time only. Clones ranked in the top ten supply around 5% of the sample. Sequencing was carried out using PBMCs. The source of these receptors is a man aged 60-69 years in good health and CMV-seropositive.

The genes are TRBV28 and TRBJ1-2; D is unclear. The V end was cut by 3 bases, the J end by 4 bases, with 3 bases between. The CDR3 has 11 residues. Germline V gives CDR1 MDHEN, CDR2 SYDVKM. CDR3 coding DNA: TGTGCCAGCAGTTTCCGCTATGGCTACACCTTC. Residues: CASSFRYGYTF.

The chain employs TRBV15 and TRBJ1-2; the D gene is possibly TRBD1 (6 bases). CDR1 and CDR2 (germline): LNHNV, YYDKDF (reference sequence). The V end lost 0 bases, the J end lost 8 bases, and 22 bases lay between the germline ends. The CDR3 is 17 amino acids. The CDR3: CATSRDGVGGAVGGYTF. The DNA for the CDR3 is TGTGCCACCAGCAGAGATGGGGTTGGGGGGGCGGTTGGGGGCTACACCTTC.

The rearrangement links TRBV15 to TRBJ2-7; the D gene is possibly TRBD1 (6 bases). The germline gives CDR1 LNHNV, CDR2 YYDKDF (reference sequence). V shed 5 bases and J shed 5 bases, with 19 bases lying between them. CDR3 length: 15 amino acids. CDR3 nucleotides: TGTGCCACCAGCCGATCTTTAGGCAGGGGAGACGAGCAGTACTTC. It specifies CATSRSLGRGDEQYF.

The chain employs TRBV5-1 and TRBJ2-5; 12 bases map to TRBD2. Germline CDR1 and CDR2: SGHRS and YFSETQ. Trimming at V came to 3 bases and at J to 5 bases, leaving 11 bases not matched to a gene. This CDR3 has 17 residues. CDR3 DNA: TGCGCCAGCAGCTCGTTTCTAGCGGGAGGGCTGGTGGAGACCCAGTACTTC. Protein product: CASSSFLAGGLVETQYF.

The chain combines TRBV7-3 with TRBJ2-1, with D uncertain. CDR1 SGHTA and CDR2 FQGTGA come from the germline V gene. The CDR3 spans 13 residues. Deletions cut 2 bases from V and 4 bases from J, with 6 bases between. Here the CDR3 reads CASSLGRYNEQFF. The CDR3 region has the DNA TGTGCCAGCAGCTTAGGGCGTTACAATGAGCAGTTCTTC.

The CDR3 sequence is CASSQAFGLAVQETQYF. CDR3 DNA: TGTGCCAGCAGCCAAGCCTTCGGCCTAGCGGTCCAAGAGACCCAGTACTTC. The chain couples TRBV4-2 to TRBJ2-5, with TRBD2 matching over 7 bases. The CDR3 contains 17 residues. V gave up 1 base and J gave up 1 base; unmatched junction bases: 9. Per the germline V gene, CDR1 is LGHNA and CDR2 is YNFKEQ.

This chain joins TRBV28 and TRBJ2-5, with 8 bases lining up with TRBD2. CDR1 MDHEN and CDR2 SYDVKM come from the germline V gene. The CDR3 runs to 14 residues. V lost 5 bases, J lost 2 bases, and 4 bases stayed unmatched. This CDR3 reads CASSAGGEQETQYF. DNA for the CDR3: TGTGCCAGCAGTGCCGGGGGGGAACAAGAGACCCAGTACTTC.

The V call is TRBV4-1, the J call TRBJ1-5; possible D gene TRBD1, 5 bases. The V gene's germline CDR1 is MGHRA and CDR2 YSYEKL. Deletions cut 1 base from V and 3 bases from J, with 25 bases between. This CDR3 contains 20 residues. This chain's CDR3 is CASSQARGSRVHGNNQPQHF. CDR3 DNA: TGCGCCAGCAGCCAAGCCCGGGGGTCAAGGGTACATGGGAACAATCAGCCCCAGCATTTT.

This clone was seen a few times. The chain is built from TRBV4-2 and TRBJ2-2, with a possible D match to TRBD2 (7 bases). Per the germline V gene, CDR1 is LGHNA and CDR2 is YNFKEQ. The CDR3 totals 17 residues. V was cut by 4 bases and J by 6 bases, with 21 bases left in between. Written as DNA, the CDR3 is TGTGCCAGCAGCCCATTGGGTGGCGGGGGCAGAGCCGGGGAGCTGTTTTTT. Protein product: CASSPLGGGGRAGELFF.

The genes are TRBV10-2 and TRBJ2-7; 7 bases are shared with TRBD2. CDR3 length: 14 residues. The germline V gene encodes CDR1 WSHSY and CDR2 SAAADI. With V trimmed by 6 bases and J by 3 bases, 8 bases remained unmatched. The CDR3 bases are TGCGCCAGCAGCCCTACTAGCGTGCACTACGAGCAGTACTTC. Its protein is CASSPTSVHYEQYF.

The CDR3 here is CASSLGRPGQGYNEQFF. As DNA, the CDR3 is TGTGCCAGCAGCTTAGGGCGTCCGGGACAGGGTTACAATGAGCAGTTCTTC. The chain has TRBV7-9 and TRBJ2-1; 9 bases are shared with TRBD1. This CDR3 is built from 17 residues. V lost 1 base and J lost 4; bases outside the gene matches: 8. Germline loops: CDR1 SEHNR, CDR2 FQNEAQ (reference sequence).

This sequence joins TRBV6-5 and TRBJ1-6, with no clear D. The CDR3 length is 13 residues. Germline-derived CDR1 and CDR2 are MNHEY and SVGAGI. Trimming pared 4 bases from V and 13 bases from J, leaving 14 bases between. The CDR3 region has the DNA TGTGCCAGCAGTTCAGACTCATTTATTCCCCTCCACTTT. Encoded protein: CASSSDSFIPLHF.

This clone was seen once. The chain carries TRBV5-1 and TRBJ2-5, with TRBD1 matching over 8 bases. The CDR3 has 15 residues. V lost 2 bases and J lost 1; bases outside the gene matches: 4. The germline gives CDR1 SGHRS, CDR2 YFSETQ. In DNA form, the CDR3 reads TGCGCCAGCAGCTTTCAAACAGGGGGCCAAGAGACCCAGTACTTC. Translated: CASSFQTGGQETQYF.

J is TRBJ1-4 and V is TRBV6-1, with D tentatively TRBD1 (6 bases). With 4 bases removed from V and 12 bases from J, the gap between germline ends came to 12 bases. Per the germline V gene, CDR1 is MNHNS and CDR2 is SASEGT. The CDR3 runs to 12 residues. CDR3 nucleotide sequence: TGTGCCAGCAGTGCCAGGGGTGAGGAACTGTTTTTT. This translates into CASSARGEELFF.

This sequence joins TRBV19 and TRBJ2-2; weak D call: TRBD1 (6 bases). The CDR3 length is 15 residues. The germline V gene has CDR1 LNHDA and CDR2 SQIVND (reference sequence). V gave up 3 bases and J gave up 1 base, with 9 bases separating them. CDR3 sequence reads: CASSIDRLNTGELFF. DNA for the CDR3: TGTGCCAGTAGTATCGACAGGCTGAACACCGGGGAGCTGTTTTTT.

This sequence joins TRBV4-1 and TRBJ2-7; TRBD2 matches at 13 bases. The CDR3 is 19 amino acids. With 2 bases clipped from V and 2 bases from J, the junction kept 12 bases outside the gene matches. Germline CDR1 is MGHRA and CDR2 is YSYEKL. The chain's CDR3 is CASSQLAGTSGTQPYEQYF. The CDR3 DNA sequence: TGCGCCAGCAGCCAATTAGCCGGGACTAGCGGGACTCAACCCTACGAGCAGTACTTC.

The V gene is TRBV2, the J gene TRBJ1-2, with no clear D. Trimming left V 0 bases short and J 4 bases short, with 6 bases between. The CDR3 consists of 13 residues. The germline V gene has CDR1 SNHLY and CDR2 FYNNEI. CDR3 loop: CASSEALGYGYTF. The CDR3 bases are TGTGCCAGCAGTGAAGCGCTCGGCTATGGCTACACCTTC.

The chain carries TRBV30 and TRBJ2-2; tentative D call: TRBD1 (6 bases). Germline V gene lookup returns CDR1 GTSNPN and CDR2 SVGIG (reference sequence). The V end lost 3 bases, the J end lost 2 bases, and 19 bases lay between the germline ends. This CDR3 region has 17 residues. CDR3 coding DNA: TGTGCCTGGAGACCGACTTCCGGGACAAGAAACACCGGGGAGCTGTTTTTT. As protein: CAWRPTSGTRNTGELFF.

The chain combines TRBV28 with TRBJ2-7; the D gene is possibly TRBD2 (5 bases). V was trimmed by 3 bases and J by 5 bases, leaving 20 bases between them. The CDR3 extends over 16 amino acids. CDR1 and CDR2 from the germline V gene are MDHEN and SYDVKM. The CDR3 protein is CASSFVGGSGNDEQYF. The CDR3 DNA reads TGTGCCAGCAGTTTCGTAGGCGGGTCGGGTAACGACGAGCAGTACTTC.

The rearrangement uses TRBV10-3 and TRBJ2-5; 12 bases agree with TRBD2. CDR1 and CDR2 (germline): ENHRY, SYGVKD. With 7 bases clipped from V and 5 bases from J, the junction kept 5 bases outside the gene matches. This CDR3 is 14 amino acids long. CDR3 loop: CAITAGLAGETQYF. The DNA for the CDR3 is TGTGCCATCACTGCTGGACTAGCGGGGGAGACCCAGTACTTC.

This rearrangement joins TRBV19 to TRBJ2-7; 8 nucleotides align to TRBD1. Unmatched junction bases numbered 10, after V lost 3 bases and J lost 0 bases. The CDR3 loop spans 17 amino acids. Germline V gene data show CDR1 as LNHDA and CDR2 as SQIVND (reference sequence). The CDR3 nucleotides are TGTGCCAGTAGTATCTCCCAGGGACAGGCGAGCTCCTACGAGCAGTACTTC. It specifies CASSISQGQASSYEQYF.

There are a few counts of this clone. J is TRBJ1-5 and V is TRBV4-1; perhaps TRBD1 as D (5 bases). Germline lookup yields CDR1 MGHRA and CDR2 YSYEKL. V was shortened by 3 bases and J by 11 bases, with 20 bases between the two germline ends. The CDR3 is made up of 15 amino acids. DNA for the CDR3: TGCGCCAGCAGCCACCACGCGGGAAAAACGACAGCCCAGCATTTT. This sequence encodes CASSHHAGKTTAQHF.

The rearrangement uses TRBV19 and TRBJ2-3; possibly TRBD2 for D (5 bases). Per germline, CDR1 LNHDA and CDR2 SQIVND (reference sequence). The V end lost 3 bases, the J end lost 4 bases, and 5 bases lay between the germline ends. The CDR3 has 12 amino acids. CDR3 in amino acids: CASSISADTQYF. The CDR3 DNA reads TGTGCCAGTAGTATTAGCGCAGATACGCAGTATTTT.

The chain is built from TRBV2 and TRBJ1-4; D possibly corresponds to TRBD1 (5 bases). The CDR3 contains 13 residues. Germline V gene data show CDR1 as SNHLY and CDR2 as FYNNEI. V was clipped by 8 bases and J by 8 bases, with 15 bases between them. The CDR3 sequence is CASGRAGEEKLFF. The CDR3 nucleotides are TGTGCCAGCGGCAGGGCAGGCGAAGAAAAACTGTTTTTT.

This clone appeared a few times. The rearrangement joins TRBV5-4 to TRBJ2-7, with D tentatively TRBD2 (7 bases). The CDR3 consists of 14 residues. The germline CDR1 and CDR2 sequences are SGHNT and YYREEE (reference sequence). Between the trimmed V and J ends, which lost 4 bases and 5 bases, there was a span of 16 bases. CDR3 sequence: CASSGGGHFNEQYF. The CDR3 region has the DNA TGTGCCAGCAGCGGGGGGGGACATTTCAACGAGCAGTACTTC.

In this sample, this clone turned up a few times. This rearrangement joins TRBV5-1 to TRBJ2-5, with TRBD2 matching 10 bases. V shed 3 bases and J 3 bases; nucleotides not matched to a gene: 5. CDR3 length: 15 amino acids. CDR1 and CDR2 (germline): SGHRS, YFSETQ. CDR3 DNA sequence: TGCGCCAGCAGCTGGACCGGGACTAGCGAAGAGACCCAGTACTTC. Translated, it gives CASSWTGTSEETQYF. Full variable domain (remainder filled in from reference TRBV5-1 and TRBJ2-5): KAGVTQTPRYLIKTRGQQVTLSCSPISGHRSVSWYQQTPGQGLQFLFEYFSETQRNKGNFPGRFSGRQFSNSRSEMNVSTLELGDSALYLCASSWTGTSEETQYFGPGTRLLVL.

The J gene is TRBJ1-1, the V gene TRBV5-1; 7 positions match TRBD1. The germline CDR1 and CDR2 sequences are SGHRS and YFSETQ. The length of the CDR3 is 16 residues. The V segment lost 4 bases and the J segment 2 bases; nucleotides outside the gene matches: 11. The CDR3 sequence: CASSLRTGTINTEAFF. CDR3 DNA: TGCGCCAGCAGCCTTAGGACAGGCACGATCAACACTGAAGCTTTCTTT.

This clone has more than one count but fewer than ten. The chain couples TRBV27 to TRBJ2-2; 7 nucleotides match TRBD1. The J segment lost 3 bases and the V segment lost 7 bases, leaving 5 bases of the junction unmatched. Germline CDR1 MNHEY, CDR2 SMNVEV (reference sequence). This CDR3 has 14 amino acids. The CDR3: CASMTGSYTGELFF. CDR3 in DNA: TGTGCCAGCATGACAGGGAGCTACACCGGGGAGCTGTTTTTT.

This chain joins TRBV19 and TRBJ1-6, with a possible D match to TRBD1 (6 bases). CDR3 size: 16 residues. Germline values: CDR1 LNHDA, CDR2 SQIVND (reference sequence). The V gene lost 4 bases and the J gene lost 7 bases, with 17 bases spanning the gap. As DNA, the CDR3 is TGTGCCAGTAGTACCCGCCGGGGAGGGGGGAATTCACCCCTCCACTTT. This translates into CASSTRRGGGNSPLHF.

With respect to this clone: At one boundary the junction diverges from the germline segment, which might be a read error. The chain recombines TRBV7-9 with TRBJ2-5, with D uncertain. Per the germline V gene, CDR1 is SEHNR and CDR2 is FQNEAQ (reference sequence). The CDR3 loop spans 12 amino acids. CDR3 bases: TGTTCCAGCAGCTTTTCCGGGGAGACCCAGTACTTC. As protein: CSSSFSGETQYF.